Presented here are 9 T cell receptor beta chains from one specimen sequenced in a study of Ad26.COV2.S vaccination and SARS-CoV-2 variants. Regarding treatment: 15 to 20 received Ad26.COV2.S at low or high dose, single or two shots; about 5 received placebo; per-sample allocation not given. After the first vaccine or placebo injection, samples were drawn on day 63. The assay was immunoSEQ multiplex PCR, and TCRdb's table has in-frame clones only and misses some. The table has hundreds of thousands of clones, more than 80% seen once; the top ten hold about 1.5%. Sequencing was performed on peripheral blood, taken in a trial of Ad26.COV2.S vaccine versus placebo. The source is a person aged 18-60 years who received the Ad26.COV2.S COVID-19 vaccine or a placebo.

The genes are TRBV27 and TRBJ1-5; D unresolved. V was trimmed by 2 bases and J by 0 bases, leaving 5 bases between them. The CDR3 is 14 amino acids. CDR1 is MNHEY and CDR2 is SMNVEV in the germline V gene (reference sequence). Written as DNA, the CDR3 is TGTGCCAGCAGTTTAGCAAATAGCAATCAGCCCCAGCATTTT. It is translated as CASSLANSNQPQHF.

The chain joins TRBV5-4 to TRBJ1-2; TRBD1 might be the D (5 bases). There are 14 residues in the CDR3. CDR1 and CDR2 from the germline V gene are SGHNT and YYREEE (reference sequence). Trimming stripped 4 bases from V and 7 bases from J, with 17 bases between. The CDR3 loop is CASSPTGISFGYTF. CDR3 DNA: TGTGCCAGCAGCCCTACAGGTATTTCGTTTGGCTACACCTTC. The variable domain in full, with the rest retrieved from reference TRBV5-4 and TRBJ1-2, is ETGVTQSPTHLIKTRGQQVTLRCSSQSGHNTVSWYQQALGQGPQFIFQYYREEENGRGNFPPRFSGLQFPNYSSELNVNALELDDSALYLCASSPTGISFGYTFGSGTRLTVV.

The V gene is TRBV14, the J gene TRBJ2-5, with unresolved D. The CDR3 contains 17 residues. Germline loops: CDR1 SGHDN, CDR2 FVKESK. With 4 bases removed from V and 2 bases from J, the gap between germline ends came to 20 bases. In DNA form, the CDR3 reads TGTGCCAGCAGCCGACCAAGCCCCACGGCTAGGCAAGAGACCCAGTACTTC. Encoded protein: CASSRPSPTARQETQYF.

CDR3 loop: CASGSTGNTDTQYF. CDR3 in DNA: TGTGCCAGCGGATCGACAGGGAACACAGATACGCAGTATTTT. The chain recombines TRBV5-6 with TRBJ2-3; TRBD1 matches 7 bases. Losses at the gene ends were 7 bases for V and 2 bases for J; bases not matched to a gene: 7. Germline V gives CDR1 SGHDT, CDR2 YYEEEE. The CDR3 consists of 14 residues.

This clone was seen a single time. The chain has TRBV29-1 and TRBJ1-2; D uncertain. CDR1 and CDR2 (germline): SQVTM, ANQGSEA. Trimming left V 4 bases short and J 6 bases short, with 12 bases between. There are 12 residues in the CDR3. The CDR3: CSVASLRDGYTF. The CDR3, as DNA: TGCAGCGTTGCATCCCTTAGGGATGGCTACACCTTC.

This clone was picked up a small number of times. The chain carries TRBV2 and TRBJ2-7, with a weak D call TRBD2 (6 bases). Germline V gives CDR1 SNHLY, CDR2 FYNNEI. This CDR3 comprises 12 residues. Trimming took off 6 bases at V and 5 bases at J, with 11 bases between the two ends. The CDR3: CASRDYPHEQYF. The CDR3 DNA sequence: TGTGCCAGCAGGGACTACCCCCACGAGCAGTACTTC.

V is TRBV6-5 and J is TRBJ1-1; TRBD1 agrees at 8 bases. In germline, CDR1 is MNHEY, CDR2 SVGAGI. The CDR3 sequence is 12 residues long. After removal of 4 bases from V and 11 bases from J, the junction contained 6 bases not matched to a gene. CDR3 sequence: CASSSAGGVAFF. As DNA, the CDR3 is TGTGCCAGCAGTTCGGCAGGGGGCGTTGCTTTCTTT.

This rearrangement joins TRBV27 to TRBJ1-6, with D hard to call. V shed 6 bases and J shed 4 bases, with 7 bases lying between them. The CDR3 spans 13 residues. Germline V lookup: CDR1 MNHEY, CDR2 SMNVEV (reference sequence). The CDR3 sequence is CASRGYYNSPLHF. Here the CDR3 DNA reads TGTGCCAGCAGGGGCTATTATAATTCACCCCTCCACTTT.

V and J are TRBV11-2 and TRBJ2-1, with D perhaps matching TRBD1 or TRBD2 (5 bases each). CDR3 length: 14 residues. The V gene's germline CDR1 is SGHAT and CDR2 FQNNGV. With 3 bases removed from V and 2 bases from J, the gap between germline ends came to 8 bases. The CDR3 protein is CASSLGPTYNEQFF. The CDR3, as DNA: TGTGCCAGCAGCTTGGGACCAACCTACAATGAGCAGTTCTTC. The full variable domain, in which reference TRBV11-2 and TRBJ2-1 provide the parts outside the CDR3, is EAGVAQSPRYKIIEKRQSVAFWCNPISGHATLYWYQQILGQGPKLLIQFQNNGVVDDSQLPKDRFSAERLKGVDSTLKIQPAKLEDSAVYLCASSLGPTYNEQFFGPGTRLTVL.